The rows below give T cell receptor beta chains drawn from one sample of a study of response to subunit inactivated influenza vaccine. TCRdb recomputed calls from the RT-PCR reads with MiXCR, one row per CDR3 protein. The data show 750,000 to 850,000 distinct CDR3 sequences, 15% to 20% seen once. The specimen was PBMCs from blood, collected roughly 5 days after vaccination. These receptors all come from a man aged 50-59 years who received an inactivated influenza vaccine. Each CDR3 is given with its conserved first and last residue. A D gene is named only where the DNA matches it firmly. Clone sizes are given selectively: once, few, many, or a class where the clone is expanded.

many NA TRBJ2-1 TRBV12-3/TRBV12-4 TGTGCCAGCAGCAGAGACAGGATCCACAATGAGCAGTTCTTC CASSRDRIHNEQFF
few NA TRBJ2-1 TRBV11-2 TGTGCCAGCAGCTACGTAAGCTCCTACAATGAGCAGTTCTTC CASSYVSSYNEQFF
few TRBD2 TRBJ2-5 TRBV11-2 TGTGCCAGCAGCATTCGTTTTAGCGGGGGGGGAGAGACCCAGTACTTC CASSIRFSGGGETQYF
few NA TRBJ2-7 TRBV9 TGTGCCAGCAGCGTAGGGGTCCCCTCCTACGAGCAGTACTTC CASSVGVPSYEQYF
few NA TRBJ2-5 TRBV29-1 TGCAGCGTTGACTGGCAGGGCGTTCGGGAGACCCAGTACTTC CSVDWQGVRETQYF
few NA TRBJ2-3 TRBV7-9 TGTGCCAGCAGCTCTCGAGGAGATAGCACAGATACGCAGTATTTT CASSSRGDSTDTQYF
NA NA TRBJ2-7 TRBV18 TGTGCCAGCTCACCACCGGGACTCGGATCCTACGAGCAGTACTTC CASSPPGLGSYEQYF
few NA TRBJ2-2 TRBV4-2 TGTGCCAGCAGCCAAGACTCCACATCCACCGGGGAGCTGTTTTTT CASSQDSTSTGELFF
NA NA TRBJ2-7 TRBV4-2 TGTGCCAGCAGCCAAGATTTGGACGGGATACCCTACGAGCAGTACTTC CASSQDLDGIPYEQYF
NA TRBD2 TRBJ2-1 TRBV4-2 TGTGCCAGCAGCCAAGTGACTAGCGGGAGTGGCGAGCAGTTCTTC CASSQVTSGSGEQFF
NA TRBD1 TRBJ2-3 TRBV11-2 TGTGCCAGCAGCGCGGGAACGGGACAGGGGGTAGGATGGGATACGCAGTATTTT CASSAGTGQGVGWDTQYF
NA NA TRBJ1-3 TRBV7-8 TGTGCCAGCAGCTTAGGCCCCTCCGGGCTTAGAAACACCATATATTTT CASSLGPSGLRNTIYF
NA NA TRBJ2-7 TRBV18 TGTGCCAGCTCACCACAGGGCCCCACCTACGAGCAGTACTTC CASSPQGPTYEQYF
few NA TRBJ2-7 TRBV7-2 TGTGCCAGCAGCTTAGCCAAAGGCAGTGTTGACTACGAGCAGTACTTC CASSLAKGSVDYEQYF
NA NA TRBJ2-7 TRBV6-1 TGTGCCGCCCGGGACATCAACTACGAGCAGTACTTC CAARDINYEQYF
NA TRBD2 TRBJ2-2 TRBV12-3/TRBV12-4 TGTGCCAGCACGGGAGGGGTAAACACCGGGGAGCTGTTTTTT CASTGGVNTGELFF
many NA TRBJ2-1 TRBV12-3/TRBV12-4 TGTGCCAGCACTCACCCGGACGGGGAGCAGTTCTTC CASTHPDGEQFF
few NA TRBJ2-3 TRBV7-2 TGTGCCAGCAGCCCACAGGTTGTGGGCACAGATACGCAGTATTTT CASSPQVVGTDTQYF
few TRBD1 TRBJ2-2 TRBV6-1 TGTGCCAGCAGTGAACCGACAGGGTCGGACACCGGGGAGCTGTTTTTT CASSEPTGSDTGELFF
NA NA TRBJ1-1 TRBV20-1 TGCAGTGCTAGAGGGATGAACACTGAAGCTTTCTTT CSARGMNTEAFF
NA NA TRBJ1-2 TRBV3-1 TGTGCCAGCAGCCTAGGACGGAGTACCAAAGCTAACTATGGCTACACCTTC CASSLGRSTKANYGYTF
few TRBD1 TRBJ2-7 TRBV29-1 TGCAGCGTTGAAGACTCTATGGGACAGCCCTACGAGCAGTACTTC CSVEDSMGQPYEQYF
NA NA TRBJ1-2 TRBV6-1 TGTGCCAGCAGTCGAATGACGCGGGGGGCGGACTATGGCTACACCTTC CASSRMTRGADYGYTF
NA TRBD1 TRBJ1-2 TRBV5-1 TGCGCCAGCAGCTTCTCGGGACAGGGGGCGAGTGGCTACACCTTC CASSFSGQGASGYTF
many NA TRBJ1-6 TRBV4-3 TGCGCCAGCAGCCAAGATCTCGGGGGTTCACCCCTCCACTTT CASSQDLGGSPLHF
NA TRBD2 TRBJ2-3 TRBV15 TGTGCCACCAGCAGAGGTAGCGGGCCCCTTGCCCCGGGGTATTTT CATSRGSGPLAPGYF
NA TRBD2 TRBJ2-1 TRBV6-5 TGTGCCAGCAGTTACGGACCGGGACTACCTAATGAGCAGTTCTTC CASSYGPGLPNEQFF